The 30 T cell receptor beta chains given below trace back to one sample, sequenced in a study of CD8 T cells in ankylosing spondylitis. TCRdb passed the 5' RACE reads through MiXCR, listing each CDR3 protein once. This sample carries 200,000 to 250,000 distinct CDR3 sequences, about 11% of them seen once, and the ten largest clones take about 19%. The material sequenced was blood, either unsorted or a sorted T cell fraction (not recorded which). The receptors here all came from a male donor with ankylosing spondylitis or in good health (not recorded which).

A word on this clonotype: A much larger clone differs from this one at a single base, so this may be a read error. The CDR3: CASGGGEVNQPQPF. CDR3 nucleotide sequence: TGTGCCAGCGGCGGCGGGGAGGTCAATCAGCCCCAGCCTTTT. The chain has TRBV11-2 and TRBJ1-5; the D is unclear. The V gene's germline CDR1 is SGHAT and CDR2 FQNNGV. This CDR3 is built from 14 residues. Using reference TRBV11-2 and TRBJ1-5 for the parts outside the CDR3, the full variable domain is EAGVAQSPRYKIIEKRQSVAFWCNPISGHATLYWYQQILGQGPKLLIQFQNNGVVDDSQLPKDRFSAERLKGVDSTLKIQPAKLEDSAVYLCASGGGEVNQPQPFGDGTRLSIL.

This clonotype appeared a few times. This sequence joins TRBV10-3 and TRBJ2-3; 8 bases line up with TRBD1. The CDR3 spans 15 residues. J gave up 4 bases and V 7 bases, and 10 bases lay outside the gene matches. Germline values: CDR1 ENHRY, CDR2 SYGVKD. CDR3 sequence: CAITGGQGGSDTQYF. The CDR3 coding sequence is TGTGCCATCACCGGAGGACAGGGTGGTTCAGATACGCAGTATTTT.

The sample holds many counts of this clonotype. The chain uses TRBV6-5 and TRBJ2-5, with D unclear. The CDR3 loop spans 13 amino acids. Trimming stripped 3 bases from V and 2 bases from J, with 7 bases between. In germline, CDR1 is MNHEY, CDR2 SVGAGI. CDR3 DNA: TGTGCCAGCAGTTATTCGGAACAAGAGACCCAGTACTTC. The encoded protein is CASSYSEQETQYF.

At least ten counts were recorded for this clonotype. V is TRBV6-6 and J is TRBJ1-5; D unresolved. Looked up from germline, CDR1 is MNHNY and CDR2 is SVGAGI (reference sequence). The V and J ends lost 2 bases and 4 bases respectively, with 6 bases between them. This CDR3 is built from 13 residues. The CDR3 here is CASSYELNQPQHF. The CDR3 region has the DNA TGTGCCAGCAGTTACGAGTTGAATCAGCCCCAGCATTTT.

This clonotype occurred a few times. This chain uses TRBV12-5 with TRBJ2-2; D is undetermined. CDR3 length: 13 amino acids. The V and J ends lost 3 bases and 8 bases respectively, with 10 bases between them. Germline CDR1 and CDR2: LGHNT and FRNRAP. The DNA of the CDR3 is TGTGCTAGTGGTTTCGAAGACTCTGGGGAGCTGTTTTTT. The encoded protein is CASGFEDSGELFF.

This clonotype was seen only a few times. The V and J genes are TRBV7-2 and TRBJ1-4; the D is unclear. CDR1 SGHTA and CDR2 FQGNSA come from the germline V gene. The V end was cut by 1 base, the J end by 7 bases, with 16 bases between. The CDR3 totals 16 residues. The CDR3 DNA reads TGTGCCAGCAGCTTAGTACGGGAAACAAAGGGTGAAAAACTGTTTTTT. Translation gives CASSLVRETKGEKLFF.

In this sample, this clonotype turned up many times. The CDR3 protein is CASSPRRELTDTQYF. In nucleotides, the CDR3 is TGTGCCAGCAGCCCCCGGAGGGAGTTAACAGATACGCAGTATTTT. The chain carries TRBV9 and TRBJ2-3; a possible D gene is TRBD2 (6 bases). The CDR3 sequence is 15 residues long. V lost 4 bases, J lost 3 bases, and 15 bases lay in between. Germline CDR1 and CDR2: SGDLS and YYNGEE.

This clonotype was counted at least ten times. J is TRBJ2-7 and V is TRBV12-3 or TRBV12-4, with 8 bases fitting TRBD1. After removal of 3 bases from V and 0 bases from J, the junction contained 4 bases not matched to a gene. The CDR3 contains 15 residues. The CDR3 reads CASSLDREFSYEQYF. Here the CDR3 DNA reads TGTGCCAGCAGTTTGGACAGGGAGTTCTCCTACGAGCAGTACTTC.

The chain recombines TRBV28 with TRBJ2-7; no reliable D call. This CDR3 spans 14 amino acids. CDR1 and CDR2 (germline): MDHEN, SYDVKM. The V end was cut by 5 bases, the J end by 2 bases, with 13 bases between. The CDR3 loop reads CASSPPSPPYEQYF. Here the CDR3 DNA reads TGTGCCAGCAGTCCACCGTCACCACCCTACGAGCAGTACTTC. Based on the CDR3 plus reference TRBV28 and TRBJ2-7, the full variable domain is DVKVTQSSRYLVKRTGEKVFLECVQDMDHENMFWYRQDPGLGLRLIYFSYDVKMKEKGDIPEGYSVSREKKERFSLILESASTNQTSMYLCASSPPSPPYEQYFGPGTRLTVT.

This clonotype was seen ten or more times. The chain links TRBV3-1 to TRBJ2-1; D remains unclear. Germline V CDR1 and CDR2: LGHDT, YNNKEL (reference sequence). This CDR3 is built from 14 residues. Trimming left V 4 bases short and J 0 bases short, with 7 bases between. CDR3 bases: TGTGCCAGCAGCCCCGCCAGCTCCTACAATGAGCAGTTCTTC. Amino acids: CASSPASSYNEQFF.

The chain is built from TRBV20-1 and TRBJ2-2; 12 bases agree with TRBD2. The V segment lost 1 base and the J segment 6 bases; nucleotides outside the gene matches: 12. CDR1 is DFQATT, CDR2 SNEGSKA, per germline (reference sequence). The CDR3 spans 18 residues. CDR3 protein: CSARAGFSLAGGPGELFF. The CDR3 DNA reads TGCAGTGCTAGAGCTGGCTTTTCCCTAGCGGGGGGGCCCGGGGAGCTGTTTTTT.

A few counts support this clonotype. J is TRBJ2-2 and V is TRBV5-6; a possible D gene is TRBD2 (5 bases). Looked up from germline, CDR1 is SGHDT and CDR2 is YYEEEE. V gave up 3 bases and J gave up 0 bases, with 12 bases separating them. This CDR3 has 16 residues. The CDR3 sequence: CASSYWRTANTGELFF. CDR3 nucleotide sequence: TGTGCCAGCAGCTATTGGAGGACGGCGAACACCGGGGAGCTGTTTTTT.

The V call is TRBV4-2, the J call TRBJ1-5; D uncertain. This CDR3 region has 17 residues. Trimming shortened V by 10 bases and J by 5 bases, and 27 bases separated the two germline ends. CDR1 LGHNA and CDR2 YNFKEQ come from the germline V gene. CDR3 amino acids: CAMGPGRRDKGYQPQHF. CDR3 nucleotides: TGTGCCATGGGCCCCGGCCGCCGCGACAAAGGTTATCAGCCCCAGCATTTT.

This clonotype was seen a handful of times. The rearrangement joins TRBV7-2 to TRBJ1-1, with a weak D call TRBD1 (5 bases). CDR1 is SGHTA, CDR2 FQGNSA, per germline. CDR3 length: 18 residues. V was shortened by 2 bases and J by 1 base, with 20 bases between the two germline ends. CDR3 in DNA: TGTGCCAGCAGCTTAACGAGTTTATGGGGGAACGGGAACACTGAAGCTTTCTTT. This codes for CASSLTSLWGNGNTEAFF.

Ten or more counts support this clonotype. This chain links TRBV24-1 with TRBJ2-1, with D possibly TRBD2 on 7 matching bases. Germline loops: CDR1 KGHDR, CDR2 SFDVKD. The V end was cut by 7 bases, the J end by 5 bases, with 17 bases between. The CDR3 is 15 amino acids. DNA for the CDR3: TGTGCCACCAGGGGGATGGGAGGGGGAAACAATGAGCAGTTCTTC. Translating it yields CATRGMGGGNNEQFF.

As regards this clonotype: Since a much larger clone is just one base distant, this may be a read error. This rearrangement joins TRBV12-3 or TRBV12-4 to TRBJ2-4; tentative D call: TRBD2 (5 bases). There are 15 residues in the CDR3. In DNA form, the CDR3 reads TGTGCCTGCAGTTTAGCGCAGAAGGGTGGGGACATTCAGTACTTC. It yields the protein CACSLAQKGGDIQYF.

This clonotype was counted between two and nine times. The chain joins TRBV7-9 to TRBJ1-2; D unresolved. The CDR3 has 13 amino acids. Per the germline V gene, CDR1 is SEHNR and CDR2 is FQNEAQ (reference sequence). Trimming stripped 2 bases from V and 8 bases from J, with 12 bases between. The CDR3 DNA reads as TGTGCCAGCAGCTTAATCCCCCCGGGAGGCTACACCTTC. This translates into CASSLIPPGGYTF.

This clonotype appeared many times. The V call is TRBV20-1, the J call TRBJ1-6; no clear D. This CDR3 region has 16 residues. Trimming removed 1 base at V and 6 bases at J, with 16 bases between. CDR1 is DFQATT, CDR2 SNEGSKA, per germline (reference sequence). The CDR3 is CSARGGNELGNSPLHF. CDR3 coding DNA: TGCAGTGCTAGAGGGGGAAACGAACTGGGTAATTCACCCCTCCACTTT.

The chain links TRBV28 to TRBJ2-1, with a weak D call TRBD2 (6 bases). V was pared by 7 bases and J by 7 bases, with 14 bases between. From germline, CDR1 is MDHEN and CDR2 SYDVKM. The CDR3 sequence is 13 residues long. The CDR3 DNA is TGTGCCAGCACCCTGGCGGGGCTAAATGAGCAGTTCTTC. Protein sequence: CASTLAGLNEQFF.

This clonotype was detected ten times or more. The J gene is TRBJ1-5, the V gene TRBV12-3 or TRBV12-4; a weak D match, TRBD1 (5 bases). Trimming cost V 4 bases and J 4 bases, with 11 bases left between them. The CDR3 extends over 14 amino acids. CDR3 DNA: TGTGCCAGCAGTTCCAGGCAGGGTAATCAGCCCCAGCATTTT. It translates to CASSSRQGNQPQHF.

DNA of the CDR3: TGTGCCAGCAGCCTTAGGTTGTCGATGGGGCGGAGGGCTGAAGCTTTCTTT. This codes for CASSLRLSMGRRAEAFF. This chain connects TRBV2 to TRBJ1-1; D might be TRBD1 (5 bases). The germline V and J ends were trimmed by 6 bases and 6 bases, with 26 bases remaining between them. Germline V gives CDR1 SNHLY, CDR2 FYNNEI. The CDR3 totals 17 residues.

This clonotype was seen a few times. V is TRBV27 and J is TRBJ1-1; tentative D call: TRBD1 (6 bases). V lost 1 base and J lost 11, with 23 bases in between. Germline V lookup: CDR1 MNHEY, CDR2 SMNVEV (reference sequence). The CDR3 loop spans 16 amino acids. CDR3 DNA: TGTGCCAGCAGTTTATTTGTGGGGGCTGAGTCTCCTGGGGCTTTCTTT. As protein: CASSLFVGAESPGAFF.

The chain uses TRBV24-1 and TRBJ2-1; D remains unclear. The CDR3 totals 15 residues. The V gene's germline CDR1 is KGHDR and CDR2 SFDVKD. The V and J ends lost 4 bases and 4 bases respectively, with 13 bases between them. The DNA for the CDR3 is TGTGCCACCAGTGACCCCTTACTGGGGTACAATGAGCAGTTCTTC. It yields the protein CATSDPLLGYNEQFF.

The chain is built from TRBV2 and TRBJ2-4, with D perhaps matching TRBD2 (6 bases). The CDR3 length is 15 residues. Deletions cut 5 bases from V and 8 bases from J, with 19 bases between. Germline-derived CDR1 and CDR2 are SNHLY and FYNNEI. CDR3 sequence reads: CASSPSTGPGDIQYF. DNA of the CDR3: TGTGCCAGCAGTCCGTCGACCGGGCCGGGGGACATTCAGTACTTC.

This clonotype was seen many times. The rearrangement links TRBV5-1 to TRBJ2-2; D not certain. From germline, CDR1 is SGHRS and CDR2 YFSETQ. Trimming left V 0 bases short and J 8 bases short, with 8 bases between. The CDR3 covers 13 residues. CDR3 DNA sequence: TGCGCCAGCAGCTTGGTGCTGGGAGGGGAGCTGTTTTTT. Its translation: CASSLVLGGELFF.

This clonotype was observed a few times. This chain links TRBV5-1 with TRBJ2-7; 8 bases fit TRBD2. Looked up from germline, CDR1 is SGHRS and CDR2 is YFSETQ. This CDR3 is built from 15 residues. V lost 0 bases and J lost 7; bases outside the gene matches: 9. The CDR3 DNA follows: TGCGCCAGCAGCTTGGCCGGGACTAGTCTGGGAGAGCAGTACTTC. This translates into CASSLAGTSLGEQYF.

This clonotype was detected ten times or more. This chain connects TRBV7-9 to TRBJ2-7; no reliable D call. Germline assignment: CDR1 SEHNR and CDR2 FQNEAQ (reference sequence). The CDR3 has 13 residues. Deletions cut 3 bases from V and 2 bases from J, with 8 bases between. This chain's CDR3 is CASSLRDTYEQYF. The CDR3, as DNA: TGTGCCAGCAGCTTGCGTGATACCTACGAGCAGTACTTC.

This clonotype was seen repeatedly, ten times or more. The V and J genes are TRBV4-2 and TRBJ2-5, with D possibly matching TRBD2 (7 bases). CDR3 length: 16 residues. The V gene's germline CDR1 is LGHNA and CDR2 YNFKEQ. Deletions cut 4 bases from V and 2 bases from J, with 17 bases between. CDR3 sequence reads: CASSPTGGLLQETQYF. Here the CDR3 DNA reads TGTGCCAGCAGCCCCACGGGGGGCCTCCTTCAAGAGACCCAGTACTTC.

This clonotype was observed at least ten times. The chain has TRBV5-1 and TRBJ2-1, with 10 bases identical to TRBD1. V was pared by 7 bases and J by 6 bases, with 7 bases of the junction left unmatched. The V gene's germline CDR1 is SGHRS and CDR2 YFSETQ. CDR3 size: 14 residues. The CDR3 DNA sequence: TGCGCCAGCTGCCCCGGACAGGGGGTCAATGAGCAGTTCTTC. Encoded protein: CASCPGQGVNEQFF.

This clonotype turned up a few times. Written as DNA, the CDR3 is TGTGCCAGCAGCAAGCCGTCCAAGGCGGGACGCAATCAGCCCCAGCATTTT. It codes for CASSKPSKAGRNQPQHF. The V gene is TRBV21-1, the J gene TRBJ1-5; the table's D call of TRBD1 was not tested on the DNA. TRBV21-1 is termed a pseudogene. The CDR3 runs to 17 residues.